The next 25 T cell receptor beta chains were all read from a single sample in a study of T cell changes during pregnancy in multiple sclerosis. Sequencing used immunoSEQ multiplex PCR; TCRdb keeps in-frame clones, though not all of them. Of approximately 16,000 clones listed, about 83% were seen once; the top ten hold about 18%. The material was CD8+ T cells from peripheral blood mononuclear cells, obtained after pregnancy. The receptor source for this set is a female donor in good health, enrolled as a control in a pregnancy study.

The chain has TRBV5-6 and TRBJ2-7, with a weak D call TRBD2 (6 bases). Trimming removed 4 bases at V and 2 bases at J, with 16 bases between. CDR1 is SGHDT and CDR2 is YYEEEE in the germline V gene. The CDR3 has 15 amino acids. CDR3 sequence: CASSLGPGRTYEQYF. In DNA form, the CDR3 reads TGTGCCAGCAGCCTCGGACCGGGGAGGACCTACGAGCAGTACTTC. Full variable domain (rest looked up from reference TRBV5-6 and TRBJ2-7): DAGVTQSPTHLIKTRGQQVTLRCSPKSGHDTVSWYQQALGQGPQFIFQYYEEEERQRGNFPDRFSGHQFPNYSSELNVNALLLGDSALYLCASSLGPGRTYEQYFGPGTRLTVT.

This clone was picked up one time. This chain links TRBV29-1 with TRBJ2-2, with 7 bases lining up with TRBD1. Germline values: CDR1 SQVTM, CDR2 ANQGSEA. J was trimmed by 0 bases and V by 5 bases; bases with no gene match: 9. The CDR3 length is 16 residues. The chain's CDR3 is CSVFRPGTANTGELFF. As DNA, the CDR3 is TGCAGCGTTTTTCGTCCCGGGACAGCGAACACCGGGGAGCTGTTTTTT.

The chain recombines TRBV11-2 with TRBJ2-6; 7 bases line up with TRBD1. V was pared by 4 bases and J by 0 bases, with 6 bases of the junction left unmatched. Germline CDR1 SGHAT, CDR2 FQNNGV. The CDR3 totals 17 residues. In DNA form, the CDR3 reads TGTGCCAGCAGCTCATGGGACAGTCGCTCTGGGGCCAACGTCCTGACTTTC. It yields the protein CASSSWDSRSGANVLTF.

The rearrangement links TRBV19 to TRBJ1-2; D is unresolved. V shed 3 bases and J shed 2 bases, with 10 bases lying between them. This CDR3 spans 14 amino acids. Germline loops: CDR1 LNHDA, CDR2 SQIVND (reference sequence). The CDR3 spells CASSMFSGNYGYTF. The CDR3 DNA sequence: TGTGCCAGTAGTATGTTTTCGGGGAACTATGGCTACACCTTC.

The V and J genes are TRBV5-8 and TRBJ1-3, with 8 bases identical to TRBD1. Germline V gives CDR1 SGHTS, CDR2 YDEGEE. The CDR3 is made up of 18 amino acids. V shed 5 bases, J shed 0 bases, and the junction held 13 bases outside the gene matches. CDR3 DNA: TGTGCCAGCAGGGATGGGACAGGTCCCCTTCTCTCTGGAAACACCATATATTTT. It translates to CASRDGTGPLLSGNTIYF.

The chain couples TRBV4-2 to TRBJ2-7, with D unclear. Germline lookup yields CDR1 LGHNA and CDR2 YNFKEQ. V lost 3 bases, J lost 3 bases, and 9 bases lay in between. The CDR3 contains 13 residues. The CDR3, as DNA: TGTGCCAGCAGCCAGCAGGTCAACTACGAGCAGTACTTC. Its translation: CASSQQVNYEQYF.

The rearrangement uses TRBV7-9 and TRBJ1-2; the match to TRBD1 covers 7 bases. This CDR3 contains 13 residues. Unmatched junction bases numbered 8, after V lost 5 bases and J lost 8 bases. Germline V gene lookup returns CDR1 SEHNR and CDR2 FQNEAQ (reference sequence). The CDR3 region is CASSLPDRRGYTF. CDR3 bases: TGTGCCAGCAGCCTCCCGGACAGGCGGGGCTACACCTTC.

The table lists this clone with a count of one. This rearrangement joins TRBV29-1 to TRBJ2-1; D is unresolved. The V end lost 8 bases, the J end lost 8 bases, and 19 bases lay between the germline ends. The CDR3 covers 13 residues. Germline assignment: CDR1 SQVTM and CDR2 ANQGSEA. The chain's CDR3 is CSPETVVEDEQFF. CDR3 coding DNA: TGCAGCCCCGAGACGGTGGTAGAGGATGAGCAGTTCTTC.

In this sample, this clone turned up once. The CDR3 protein is CASTTGTENNNEQFF. The CDR3 bases are TGTGCCAGCACCACCGGGACAGAAAACAACAATGAGCAGTTCTTC. The chain carries TRBV6-5 and TRBJ2-1; 7 bases fit TRBD1. V gave up 7 bases and J gave up 5 bases; unmatched junction bases: 11. CDR1 is MNHEY and CDR2 is SVGAGI in the germline V gene. This CDR3 has 15 residues.

This clone has a handful of counts. The chain combines TRBV6-1 with TRBJ1-3; D gene ambiguous. CDR3 length: 16 amino acids. V was clipped by 2 bases and J by 0 bases, with 11 bases between them. Germline CDR1 reads MNHNS; CDR2 reads SASEGT. This CDR3 is CASSESIEASGNTIYF. CDR3 coding DNA: TGTGCCAGCAGTGAATCTATAGAGGCCTCTGGAAACACCATATATTTT.

V usage is TRBV5-5 and J usage is TRBJ2-3; D might be TRBD1 (6 bases). The CDR3 is 17 amino acids. V dropped 3 bases and J dropped 6 bases, with 23 bases sitting between them. Per the germline V gene, CDR1 is SGHKS and CDR2 is YYEKEE (reference sequence). For the CDR3, the DNA is TGTGCCAGCAGCTATAATCCGGGGACACTAAGCAAGGATACGCAGTATTTT. As protein: CASSYNPGTLSKDTQYF.

The V gene is TRBV28, the J gene TRBJ1-4; unclear D gene. Per the germline V gene, CDR1 is MDHEN and CDR2 is SYDVKM. The CDR3 contains 14 residues. V was shortened by 5 bases and J by 7 bases, with 14 bases between the two germline ends. The CDR3 region has the DNA TGTGCCAGCAGTCAAGACACGGTGGGTGAAAAACTGTTTTTT. Encoded protein: CASSQDTVGEKLFF.

This chain uses TRBV4-3 with TRBJ1-1; TRBD1 matches at 8 bases. The V segment lost 4 bases and the J segment 1 base; nucleotides outside the gene matches: 5. Germline V gene sequence: CDR1 LGHNA, CDR2 YSLEER. This CDR3 has 15 residues. CDR3 nucleotide sequence: TGCGCCAGCAGCCTTTCAGGGGGCTGGAACACTGAAGCTTTCTTT. Translation gives CASSLSGGWNTEAFF.

This clone was recorded only once. This sequence joins TRBV6-6 and TRBJ2-1, with 7 bases lining up with TRBD2. Per germline, CDR1 MNHNY and CDR2 SVGAGI (reference sequence). Trimming cost V 2 bases and J 10 bases; bases outside gene matches: 11. This CDR3 region has 15 residues. The CDR3 coding sequence is TGTGCCAGCAGTTACCTCAGACATGAGCGGGGAGAGCAGTTCTTC. This translates into CASSYLRHERGEQFF.

J is TRBJ2-3 and V is TRBV6-4, with 11 bases fitting TRBD2. The CDR3 is 16 residues long. Germline trimming cut 0 bases from V and 5 bases from J; bases unmatched to any gene: 4. Germline values: CDR1 MRHNA, CDR2 SNTAGT. Written as DNA, the CDR3 is TGTGCCAGCAGTGACTCGATAGCGGGAGGGGTAGATACGCAGTATTTT. This sequence encodes CASSDSIAGGVDTQYF.

This rearrangement joins TRBV7-2 to TRBJ1-3; 7 nucleotides agree with TRBD1. Germline loops: CDR1 SGHTA, CDR2 FQGNSA. The ends lost 4 bases at V and 0 bases at J; junction bases unmatched: 0. The CDR3 runs 14 residues. The CDR3 loop reads CASSWDSSGNTIYF. The CDR3 DNA sequence: TGTGCCAGCAGCTGGGACAGCTCTGGAAACACCATATATTTT.

The gene calls are TRBV6-5 and TRBJ2-5; 9 bases are shared with TRBD1. The V gene end was trimmed by 6 bases and the J gene end by 1 base; junction bases not matched to a gene: 6. This CDR3 spans 15 amino acids. CDR1 is MNHEY and CDR2 is SVGAGI in the germline V gene. The CDR3 DNA sequence: TGTGCCAGCAGATTACGACAGGGGGTCCAAGAGACCCAGTACTTC. Encoded protein: CASRLRQGVQETQYF.

This clone came up a few times. The CDR3 DNA reads as TGTGCCAGCAACACAGGGGACACTGGCGAGCAGTACTTC. Protein: CASNTGDTGEQYF. The rearrangement uses TRBV27 and TRBJ2-7; TRBD1 matches at 7 bases. Germline loops: CDR1 MNHEY, CDR2 SMNVEV (reference sequence). The CDR3 is made up of 13 amino acids. V gave up 7 bases and J gave up 6 bases; unmatched junction bases: 9.

The chain is built from TRBV2 and TRBJ2-7; 7 nucleotides match TRBD2. The length of the CDR3 is 16 residues. V lost 0 bases, J lost 2 bases, and 7 bases stayed unmatched. Per the germline V gene, CDR1 is SNHLY and CDR2 is FYNNEI. The CDR3 protein is CASSEARGGPTYEQYF. Here the CDR3 DNA reads TGTGCCAGCAGTGAAGCGCGGGGAGGGCCCACCTACGAGCAGTACTTC.

The CDR3 sequence is CASSLTRTGDTEAFF. The CDR3 DNA reads as TGCGCCAGCAGCCTTACTCGGACAGGGGACACTGAAGCTTTCTTT. This chain connects TRBV5-1 to TRBJ1-1, with 9 nucleotides matching TRBD1. Germline CDR1 reads SGHRS; CDR2 reads YFSETQ. The V segment lost 4 bases and the J segment 3 bases; nucleotides outside the gene matches: 7. This CDR3 spans 15 amino acids.

This clone showed up just once. The CDR3 bases are TGTGCCAGCAGTGGGGACAGGGAAACGAACACCGGGGAGCTGTTTTTT. Translation: CASSGDRETNTGELFF. This chain connects TRBV6-4 to TRBJ2-2, with 9 bases aligning to TRBD1. Germline V lookup: CDR1 MRHNA, CDR2 SNTAGT. Trimming removed 4 bases from V and 0 bases from J; junction bases left unmatched: 3. CDR3 length: 16 amino acids.

For the CDR3, the DNA is TGTGCCAGCAGTGAAGTTAGAGATACGCAGTATTTT. Protein sequence: CASSEVRDTQYF. The chain has TRBV25-1 and TRBJ2-3, with D uncertain. CDR3 size: 12 residues. The V and J ends lost 2 bases and 5 bases respectively, with 5 bases between them. Per germline, CDR1 MGHDK and CDR2 SYGVNS.

The chain combines TRBV7-3 with TRBJ2-7, with 12 bases lining up with TRBD2. This CDR3 region has 14 residues. V was clipped by 3 bases and J by 3 bases; unmatched bases: 0. Germline V CDR1 and CDR2: SGHTA, FQGTGA. CDR3: CASSLTSGGYEQYF. CDR3 coding DNA: TGTGCCAGCAGCTTGACTAGCGGGGGCTACGAGCAGTACTTC.

This chain connects TRBV27 to TRBJ2-1; 8 positions agree with TRBD2. This CDR3 is built from 15 residues. Germline V gene sequence: CDR1 MNHEY, CDR2 SMNVEV (reference sequence). The ends lost 5 bases at V and 2 bases at J; junction bases unmatched: 5. CDR3 DNA: TGTGCCAGCAGTAGCGGGAGCCGCACCTACAATGAGCAGTTCTTC. Amino acid sequence: CASSSGSRTYNEQFF.

This chain joins TRBV27 and TRBJ2-7; 11 bases are a match to TRBD1. The CDR3 contains 14 residues. Germline V gene data show CDR1 as MNHEY and CDR2 as SMNVEV (reference sequence). V shed 5 bases, J shed 4 bases, and the junction held 4 bases outside the gene matches. The CDR3 coding sequence is TGTGCCAGCAGTCCGGGGACAGGGGGGTACGAGCAGTACTTC. This codes for CASSPGTGGYEQYF.